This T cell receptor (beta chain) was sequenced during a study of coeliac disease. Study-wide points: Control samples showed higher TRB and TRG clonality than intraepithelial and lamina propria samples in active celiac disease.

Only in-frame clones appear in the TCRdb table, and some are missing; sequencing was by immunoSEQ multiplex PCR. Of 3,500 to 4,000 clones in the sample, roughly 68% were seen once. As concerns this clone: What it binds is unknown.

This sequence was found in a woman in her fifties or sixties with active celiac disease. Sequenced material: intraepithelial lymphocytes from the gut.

The CDR3 reads CASSQGYGTGEVWNGYTF. The CDR3 nucleotides are TGCGCCAGCAGCCAGGGGTATGGGACAGGTGAGGTTTGGAATGGCTACACCTTC. The genes are TRBV4-3 and TRBJ1-2; 8 nucleotides agree with TRBD1. This CDR3 has 18 amino acids. The germline V gene encodes CDR1 LGHNA and CDR2 YSLEER. J gave up 6 bases and V 3 bases, and 18 bases lay outside the gene matches.